What follows are 12 T cell receptor beta chains derived from one specimen sequenced in a study of shared clonotypes between healthy human individuals. Measured with immunoSEQ multiplex PCR; TCRdb has only the in-frame clones, and not every one. The data show about 610,000 clones, with about 95% seen just once and 0.11% held by the top ten. Terminally differentiated effector memory CD45RA+ cells were excluded from the naive CD8 cells, which were CD45RO-negative and positively selected for CCR7. Sequences were obtained from naive CD8+ T cells sorted from blood. The receptor source for this set is a young woman in good health.

The chain links TRBV7-6 to TRBJ1-1; D gene unclear. The V gene's germline CDR1 is SGHVS and CDR2 FNYEAQ. This CDR3 region has 14 residues. V gave up 0 bases and J gave up 3 bases, with 8 bases separating them. CDR3 sequence reads: CASSLASRDTEAFF. The CDR3 DNA reads TGTGCCAGCAGCTTAGCCTCCCGGGACACTGAAGCTTTCTTT.

V gene TRBV15 combines with J gene TRBJ1-5; maybe TRBD1 (5 bases). The CDR3 is 17 amino acids. CDR1 is LNHNV and CDR2 is YYDKDF in the germline V gene (reference sequence). The ends were cut back, 0 bases at V and 2 bases at J, with 14 bases in the middle. The CDR3 here is CATSRDRAREGNQPQHF. In DNA, the CDR3 is TGTGCCACCAGCAGAGATCGAGCCAGGGAGGGCAATCAGCCCCAGCATTTT.

The J gene is TRBJ1-1, the V gene TRBV19; the D gene is possibly TRBD1 (5 bases). CDR3 length: 13 amino acids. The V gene lost 5 bases and the J gene lost 1 base, with 8 bases spanning the gap. The germline V gene encodes CDR1 LNHDA and CDR2 SQIVND (reference sequence). The chain's CDR3 is CASSLTGNTEAFF. The CDR3 bases are TGTGCCAGTAGTCTTACAGGGAACACTGAAGCTTTCTTT.

The CDR3 DNA is TGCGCCAGCAGCCAAGGCGACGCCCCGCCTATCTACGAGCAGTACTTC. Protein: CASSQGDAPPIYEQYF. The V gene is TRBV4-1, the J gene TRBJ2-7, with no clear D. The V end was cut by 1 base, the J end by 3 bases, with 16 bases between. The CDR3 is made up of 16 amino acids. Germline V CDR1 and CDR2: MGHRA, YSYEKL.

The V and J genes are TRBV4-1 and TRBJ2-3; TRBD2 matches 8 bases. V lost 4 bases to trimming and J lost 0 bases; unmatched junction nucleotides: 6. The CDR3 is 16 amino acids. Germline V gene lookup returns CDR1 MGHRA and CDR2 YSYEKL. The chain's CDR3 is CASSPSGGMSTDTQYF. The CDR3, as DNA: TGCGCCAGCAGCCCTTCGGGAGGGATGAGCACAGATACGCAGTATTTT.

The chain carries TRBV23-1 and TRBJ2-1; no firm D call. TRBV23-1 is known as an ORF, though its function is uncertain. The CDR3 consists of 14 residues. V was trimmed by 2 bases and J by 4 bases, leaving 9 bases between them. CDR3 nucleotides: TGCGCCAGCAGTCAAGACCCAGTTTACAATGAGCAGTTCTTC. Protein: CASSQDPVYNEQFF.

This clone turned up a few times. The chain couples TRBV11-2 to TRBJ1-3; D unclear. Trimming shortened V by 0 bases and J by 4 bases, and 10 bases separated the two germline ends. Looked up from germline, CDR1 is SGHAT and CDR2 is FQNNGV. The CDR3 length is 15 residues. CDR3 amino acids: CASSLDRIPGNTIYF. In DNA, the CDR3 is TGTGCCAGCAGCTTAGACCGGATTCCGGGAAACACCATATATTTT.

This clone was found once. J is TRBJ1-2 and V is TRBV7-9; D not resolved. The CDR3 is 15 amino acids. V was cut by 5 bases and J by 5 bases, with 18 bases left in between. The germline gives CDR1 SEHNR, CDR2 FQNEAQ (reference sequence). The CDR3 nucleotides are TGTGCCAGCAGCCCGCGGACGTCCGTTTGGTATGGCTACACCTTC. Translated, it gives CASSPRTSVWYGYTF.

The gene calls are TRBV7-9 and TRBJ2-7, with D tentatively TRBD1 (5 bases). Germline CDR1 SEHNR, CDR2 FQNEAQ (reference sequence). V lost 4 bases, J lost 3 bases, and 19 bases lay in between. The CDR3 extends over 16 amino acids. CDR3 amino acids: CASSSSTGERVYEQYF. In DNA, the CDR3 is TGTGCCAGCAGCTCCTCCACAGGCGAACGCGTCTACGAGCAGTACTTC.

The gene calls are TRBV11-2 and TRBJ2-2; D unclear. V lost 6 bases and J lost 3, with 20 bases in between. CDR3 size: 17 residues. The germline gives CDR1 SGHAT, CDR2 FQNNGV. CDR3 region: CASRSVSPESYTGELFF. In DNA, the CDR3 is TGTGCCAGCAGGTCAGTGAGTCCGGAGTCGTACACCGGGGAGCTGTTTTTT.

This chain links TRBV5-4 with TRBJ2-1; TRBD1 agrees at 8 bases. This CDR3 contains 12 residues. Unmatched junction bases numbered 6, after V lost 5 bases and J lost 11 bases. Germline CDR1 and CDR2: SGHNT and YYREEE (reference sequence). The CDR3 loop reads CASSLGQGKQFF. The CDR3 DNA sequence: TGTGCCAGCAGTTTAGGACAGGGAAAGCAGTTCTTC. Looking up the rest from reference TRBV5-4 and TRBJ2-1 gives the full variable domain: ETGVTQSPTHLIKTRGQQVTLRCSSQSGHNTVSWYQQALGQGPQFIFQYYREEENGRGNFPPRFSGLQFPNYSSELNVNALELDDSALYLCASSLGQGKQFFGPGTRLTVL.

This clone was detected once. Other DNA sequences in the same sample also yield this CDR3. The rearrangement joins TRBV7-9 to TRBJ2-7; unclear D gene. V shed 4 bases and J shed 4 bases, with 8 bases lying between them. This CDR3 is built from 12 residues. Germline CDR1 reads SEHNR; CDR2 reads FQNEAQ (reference sequence). The DNA of the CDR3 is TGTGCCAGCAGCTCCGGAATTTACGAGCAGTACTTC. This sequence encodes CASSSGIYEQYF.